The clone carrying this T cell receptor beta chain came up a few times. The sample comes from a study of TIL therapy for anti-PD-1-resistant metastatic lung cancer. As for the study in general: By whole-exome sequencing, median non-synonymous tumor mutation burden was under 1.9 mutations per megabase.

J lost 4 bases, V lost 0 bases, and 3 bases had no gene match. The CDR3 is made up of 14 amino acids. Germline V gives CDR1 SGHRS, CDR2 YFSETQ. Time point here: pre-treatment sample, taken before nivolumab and TIL therapy. This was the immunoSEQ v3 assay. TCRdb's copy holds only in-frame clones and misses some; the assay was immunoSEQ multiplex PCR. The sample records 52,000 or so clones, roughly four fifths being singletons. The sequencing used blood, collected at baseline. The source of this sequence is a person between 25 and 80 years old with non-small cell lung cancer. The V gene is TRBV5-1, the J gene TRBJ2-5, with 7 bases matching TRBD2. CDR3 nucleotides: TGCGCCAGCAGCTTGGTAGCGGGTTTAGAGACCCAGTACTTC. This encodes CASSLVAGLETQYF.